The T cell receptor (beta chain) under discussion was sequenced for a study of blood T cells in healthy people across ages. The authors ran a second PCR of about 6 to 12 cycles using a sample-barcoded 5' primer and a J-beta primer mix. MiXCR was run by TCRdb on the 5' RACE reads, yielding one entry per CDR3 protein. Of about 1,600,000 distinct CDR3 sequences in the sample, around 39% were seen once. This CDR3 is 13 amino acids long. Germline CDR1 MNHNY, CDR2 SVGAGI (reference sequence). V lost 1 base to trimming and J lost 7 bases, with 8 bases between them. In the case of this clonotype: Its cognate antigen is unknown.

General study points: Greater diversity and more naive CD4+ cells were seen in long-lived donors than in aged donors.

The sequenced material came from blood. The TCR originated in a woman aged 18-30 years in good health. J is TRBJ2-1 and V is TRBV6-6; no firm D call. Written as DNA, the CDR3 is TGTGCCAGCAGTTACTTGCTGGGGAATGAGCAGTTCTTC. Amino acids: CASSYLLGNEQFF.